The 4 T cell receptor beta chains listed next were all sequenced from one sample in a study of T cell repertoires in cytomegalovirus infection. MiXCR, applied by TCRdb to the reads, yields one record per CDR3 protein. The sample lists roughly 500,000 distinct CDR3 sequences, 30% to 35% occurring once. No antigen has been assigned to these receptors. The sequencing here drew on cultured PBMCs, taken from culture after CMV antigen stimulation. The receptor source for this set is a human donor in good health (CMV status not recorded). Some clones in this sample may be carry-over from other donors' samples.

This clonotype was recorded a few times. The chain carries TRBV19 and TRBJ2-5; tentatively, D is TRBD1 (5 bases). The CDR3 contains 15 residues. Germline V CDR1 and CDR2: LNHDA, SQIVND (reference sequence). Trimming pared 7 bases from V and 2 bases from J, leaving 17 bases between. Here the CDR3 DNA reads TGTGCCAGTACCCCCAATGGGGCGCCACAAGAGACCCAGTACTTC. Translated: CASTPNGAPQETQYF.

This chain links TRBV6-5 with TRBJ2-3; D unclear. Germline lookup yields CDR1 MNHEY and CDR2 SVGAGI. V was pared by 0 bases and J by 0 bases, with 10 bases between. This CDR3 has 16 amino acids. CDR3 sequence: CASSYSKGPSTDTQYF. CDR3 bases: TGTGCCAGCAGTTACTCGAAAGGGCCTAGCACAGATACGCAGTATTTT.

In its sample, this clonotype was seen many times. The gene calls are TRBV18 and TRBJ2-7, with D possibly matching TRBD1 (5 bases). Trimming left V 2 bases short and J 0 bases short, with 11 bases between. The CDR3 consists of 15 residues. Per germline, CDR1 KGHSH and CDR2 LQKENI. The CDR3 coding sequence is TGTGCCAGCTCACCAACAGGATCCCACTCCTACGAGCAGTACTTC. It encodes CASSPTGSHSYEQYF.

This clonotype was observed a handful of times. This chain uses TRBV27 with TRBJ2-2, with unresolved D. The CDR3 consists of 14 residues. Germline CDR1 is MNHEY and CDR2 is SMNVEV (reference sequence). V was trimmed by 5 bases and J by 3 bases, leaving 10 bases between them. The CDR3 DNA is TGTGCCAGCAGTCTTGGCCCGGACACCGGGGAGCTGTTTTTT. Its protein is CASSLGPDTGELFF.